These T cell receptor beta chains were read from a single sample in a study of blood T cell repertoires in COVID-19. Profiling relied on immunoSEQ multiplex PCR, and the TCRdb table lists in-frame clones only, not all of them. Of 200,000 to 250,000 clones listed, 70% to 90% were seen once; the top ten hold 3% to 3.5%. Input material: PBMCs or T cells enriched from blood (not recorded which). The receptors stem from a woman aged 50 to 65 in a cohort exposed to, infected with or recovered from COVID-19 (not recorded which). Each CDR3 is given with its conserved first and last residue. D genes are given only for firm matches. The size of a clone is reported for some rows only, either as once, few or many, or as a class for expanded clones.

v_call,j_call,clone_size,d_call,cdr3_aa,cdr3_nt
TRBV7-9,TRBJ1-1,.,.,CASSLDRTGRTEAFF,TGTGCCAGCAGCTTAGACCGAACAGGGCGCACTGAAGCTTTCTTT
TRBV5-1,TRBJ1-1,.,.,CASSRRAGGENTEAFF,TGCGCCAGCAGCAGGAGGGCGGGAGGGGAGAACACTGAAGCTTTCTTT
TRBV18,TRBJ1-4,few,TRBD1,CASSIRQGQNEKLFF,TGTGCCAGCTCAATCCGACAGGGGCAAAATGAAAAACTGTTTTTT
TRBV4-3,TRBJ2-1,.,.,CASSSALGATHNEQFF,TGCGCCAGCAGCTCGGCGTTGGGGGCAACCCACAATGAGCAGTTCTTC
TRBV27,TRBJ2-1,.,.,CASTLKPGAYNEQFF,TGTGCCAGCACTTTAAAACCGGGAGCCTACAATGAGCAGTTCTTC
TRBV7-2,TRBJ1-6,.,TRBD1,CASSDSDRGNRSPLHF,TGTGCCAGCAGCGACTCGGACAGGGGAAATAGGTCACCCCTCCACTTT
TRBV6-5,TRBJ1-2,.,.,CASSYGGVGYTF,TGTGCCAGCAGTTACGGGGGGGTCGGCTACACCTTC
TRBV28,TRBJ1-2,.,TRBD1,CASKAGTGYGYGYTF,TGTGCCAGCAAAGCCGGGACAGGGTATGGCTATGGCTACACCTTC
TRBV29-1,TRBJ1-1,.,TRBD1,CSVQRTGLNTEAFF,TGCAGCGTTCAGAGGACAGGGCTCAACACTGAAGCTTTCTTT
TRBV19,TRBJ1-6,few,.,CASSLDSKNSPLHF,TGTGCCAGTAGTCTCGACAGCAAAAATTCACCCCTCCACTTT
TRBV19,TRBJ2-7,.,TRBD1,CASSRTGGLGEQYF,TGTGCCAGTAGCCGGACAGGGGGCTTGGGAGAGCAGTACTTC
TRBV7-3,TRBJ2-7,.,TRBD1,CASSLTGDTYEQYF,TGTGCCAGCAGCCTTACAGGGGATACCTACGAGCAGTACTTC
TRBV12-5,TRBJ1-1,.,TRBD1,CASGVDRVVTEAFF,TGTGCTAGTGGTGTGGACAGGGTGGTCACTGAAGCTTTCTTT
TRBV28,TRBJ1-2,.,TRBD1,CASSFRGQGSLGYTF,TGTGCCAGCAGTTTTCGGGGACAGGGGTCGCTAGGCTACACCTTC
TRBV12-3/TRBV12-4,TRBJ1-2,.,.,CASSEQGPYGYTF,TGTGCCAGCAGTGAACAGGGCCCCTATGGCTACACCTTC
TRBV19,TRBJ1-6,.,.,CASSIVGAGYNSPLHF,TGTGCCAGTAGTATAGTAGGGGCTGGCTATAATTCACCCCTCCACTTT
TRBV25-1,TRBJ1-2,.,.,CASSEYGASGYTF,TGTGCCAGCAGTGAATATGGGGCCTCGGGCTACACCTTC
TRBV7-9,TRBJ1-6,.,.,CASSSNSPLHF,TGTGCCAGCAGCTCAAATTCACCCCTCCACTTT
TRBV4-1,TRBJ1-6,.,TRBD1,CASSQLPGGGQKNLNSPLHF,TGCGCCAGCAGCCAACTTCCCGGAGGGGGACAGAAGAATCTCAATTCACCCCTCCACTTT
TRBV3-1/TRBV3-2,TRBJ2-2,.,.,CASSQDRRGHNTGELFF,TGTGCCAGCAGCCAAGATAGGAGGGGGCACAACACCGGGGAGCTGTTTTTT
TRBV5-8,TRBJ2-7,.,TRBD1,CASSWDSYEQYF,TGTGCCAGCAGCTGGGACAGCTACGAGCAGTACTTC
TRBV10-1,TRBJ1-2,few,TRBD1,CASSWDRNYGYTF,TGCGCCAGCAGCTGGGACAGAAACTATGGCTACACCTTC
TRBV9,TRBJ1-1,.,.,CASSPDTENTEAFF,TGTGCCAGCAGCCCGGACACGGAGAACACTGAAGCTTTCTTT
TRBV18,TRBJ1-4,.,.,CASSPRGATNEKLFF,TGTGCCAGCTCACCACGCGGGGCAACTAATGAAAAACTGTTTTTT
TRBV7-2,TRBJ1-1,.,.,CASSLDRTSTEAFF,TGTGCCAGCAGCTTAGACAGGACGAGTACTGAAGCTTTCTTT
TRBV7-7,TRBJ2-1,.,TRBD1,CASSLGQGAFNEQFF,TGTGCTAGCAGCTTGGGACAGGGGGCATTCAATGAGCAGTTCTTC
TRBV5-4,TRBJ2-1,.,TRBD2,CASSQAGGQYNEQFF,TGTGCCAGCAGTCAAGCGGGGGGACAATACAATGAGCAGTTCTTC
TRBV28,TRBJ1-4,.,.,CASSFWQYATNEKLFF,TGTGCCAGCAGTTTTTGGCAGTATGCAACTAATGAAAAACTGTTTTTT
TRBV15,TRBJ1-5,.,TRBD1,CATSSGTVGDQPQHF,TGTGCCACCAGCAGTGGGACAGTAGGAGATCAGCCCCAGCATTTT
TRBV18,TRBJ1-1,.,.,CASSPLSGMNTEAFF,TGTGCCAGCTCACCACTGTCAGGGATGAACACTGAAGCTTTCTTT